This T cell receptor beta chain was sequenced in a study of blood T cell repertoires in COVID-19 (dated by TCRdb to the early 2020s). With regard to the full study: Collaborator samples came from the United States, Italy and Spain and covered acute and convalescent phases of COVID-19. The samples were drawn from the first 160 participants of the ongoing ImmuneRACE study and from 1,254 subjects provided by 6 global collaborators. Deeply sampled blood TCRbeta repertoires from subjects exposed to, actively infected with, or recovered from COVID-19 were included in the dataset. A de-identified subject ID, COVID-19 status, age in years and sex were almost always included in the sample metadata. The repertoires were made available in a free public database intended to serve as a resource for research on the immune response to SARS-CoV-2. The prospective study material was composed of cDNA or gDNA derived from T cells, B-cell-depleted T cells, or PBMCs. Where HLA class I and class II types were available, the types were taken from metadata supplied by the sample provider, not from assay-based typing. Overall results and qualifications from the work: How much clinical and demographic metadata was included differed by source and by participant, and the metadata was provided uncurated.

In Seattle, one collaborating source enrolled patients while the infection was active and tracked those patients longitudinally over the course of disease. Whole blood was collected in K2EDTA tubes by collaborating institutions according to the institutions' own protocols. For TCRbeta analysis, collaborator samples were shipped as frozen whole blood, as isolated PBMCs, or as DNA extracted from either sample type. As for this clone: Its antigen is still unknown. No per-base quality is available; no much larger clone lies one base away.

TCRbeta CDR3 regions were amplified from genomic DNA by means of the immunoSEQ Assay, a bias-controlled multiplex PCR. In the authors' own workflow: The number of nucleated cells in each sample was estimated by amplification of reference gene primers within the assay. To quantify the absolute abundance of each unique TCRbeta CDR3 rearrangement, sequence reads were collapsed and filtered. For each sample, productive Simpson clonality was calculated by taking the square root of Simpson's diversity index across productive rearrangements. Entries here come from immuneACCESS through TCRdb and include only in-frame sequences with V and J called. Some clones fail to appear in such tables; in the studies checked, an unresolved V gene covers under half of the shortfall, and the cause of the remainder is unknown. V, J and clone size are those of that table, while D and trimming were read from the DNA. The sample has hundreds of thousands of clones on record, 80% to 90% of them singletons. The top ten hold around 7.5% of the sample.

The germline V gene provides CDR1 SNHLY and CDR2 FYNNEI. V sheds 4 bases and J sheds 3 bases, leaving 10 bases between their ends. Including the terminal cysteine and phenylalanine, the CDR3 comprises 13 residues. Only the CDR3 DNA is retained, 39 bases long and in frame from the first base. The origin of this receptor is a woman older than 75 with COVID-19, enrolled during active disease. The sample taken for sequencing was peripheral blood. The rearrangement joined TRBV2 to TRBJ2-7; a weak D assignment points to TRBD1 (6 bases agree). The DNA reads TGTGCCAGCAGTGTGGGCAGGGGCTACGAGCAGTACTTC. Its protein product is CASSVGRGYEQYF.